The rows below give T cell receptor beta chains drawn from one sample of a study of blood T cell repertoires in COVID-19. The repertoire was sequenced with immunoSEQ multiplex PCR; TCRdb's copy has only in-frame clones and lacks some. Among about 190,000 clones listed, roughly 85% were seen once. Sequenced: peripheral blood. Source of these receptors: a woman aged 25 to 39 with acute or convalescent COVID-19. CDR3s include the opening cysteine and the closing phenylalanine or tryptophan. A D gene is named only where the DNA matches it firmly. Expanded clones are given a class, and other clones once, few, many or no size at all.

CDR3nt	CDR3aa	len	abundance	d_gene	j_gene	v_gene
TGTGCCGGGGGGGGGCTAATCGTAAACAATGAGCAGTTCTTC	CAGGGLIVNNEQFF	14	NA	NA	TRBJ2-1	TRBV30
TGTGCCAGCCGAGATTCCCAGGGCTACGAGCAGTACTTC	CASRDSQGYEQYF	13	NA	NA	TRBJ2-7	TRBV6-5
TGTGCCACCAGTGACCCGACCACAGGGGGCGCCCCCGGGGAGCTGTTTTTT	CATSDPTTGGAPGELFF	17	NA	TRBD1	TRBJ2-2	TRBV24-1
TGTGCCAGCAGCGCCGGACTAGCGGGGGGGACCCAGTACTTC	CASSAGLAGGTQYF	14	NA	TRBD2	TRBJ2-5	TRBV11-3
TGTGCCAGCATCCGGGGGGACAGCACAGATACGCAGTATTTT	CASIRGDSTDTQYF	14	NA	TRBD2	TRBJ2-3	TRBV5-5
TGTGCCAGCAGCCAAGACCCACGGGACAGGATGATTAGCTCCTACGAGCAGTACTTC	CASSQDPRDRMISSYEQYF	19	NA	TRBD1	TRBJ2-7	TRBV14
TGTGCCAGCAGCTTAGGAGTGTCACCCCTCCACTTT	CASSLGVSPLHF	12	NA	NA	TRBJ1-6	TRBV7-9
TGTGCCAGCAGCAAAAGGGCGGAGGCCTTGGTCGCTGAAGCTTTCTTT	CASSKRAEALVAEAFF	16	NA	NA	TRBJ1-1	TRBV21-1
TGTGCCAGCAGCTTGGCAGGGAATAACTATGGCTACACCTTC	CASSLAGNNYGYTF	14	NA	NA	TRBJ1-2	TRBV5-6
TGTGCCAGCAGTTACTCGTCCCCAAACACCGGGGAGCTGTTTTTT	CASSYSSPNTGELFF	15	NA	NA	TRBJ2-2	TRBV6-2/TRBV6-3
TGTGCCAGCAGTTTATGGTTAGGACAGGGGGCGTCTGAAGCTTTCTTT	CASSLWLGQGASEAFF	16	NA	TRBD1	TRBJ1-1	TRBV27
TGTGCCACCAGCAGACCTATGGGACTAGCGGGAGGAGAAGGATTAAATACGCAGTATTTT	CATSRPMGLAGGEGLNTQYF	20	few	TRBD2	TRBJ2-3	TRBV15
TGTGCCAGCAGCATCGACAGGGGCTATGGCTACACCTTC	CASSIDRGYGYTF	13	NA	TRBD1	TRBJ1-2	TRBV27
TGTGCCAGCAGCTTAGGAGAAGGGGGTTCCTACAATGAGCAGTTCTTC	CASSLGEGGSYNEQFF	16	NA	NA	TRBJ2-1	TRBV13
TGTGCCAGCAAAGCTCTGGGGGCCAACGTCCTGACTTTC	CASKALGANVLTF	13	NA	NA	TRBJ2-6	TRBV13